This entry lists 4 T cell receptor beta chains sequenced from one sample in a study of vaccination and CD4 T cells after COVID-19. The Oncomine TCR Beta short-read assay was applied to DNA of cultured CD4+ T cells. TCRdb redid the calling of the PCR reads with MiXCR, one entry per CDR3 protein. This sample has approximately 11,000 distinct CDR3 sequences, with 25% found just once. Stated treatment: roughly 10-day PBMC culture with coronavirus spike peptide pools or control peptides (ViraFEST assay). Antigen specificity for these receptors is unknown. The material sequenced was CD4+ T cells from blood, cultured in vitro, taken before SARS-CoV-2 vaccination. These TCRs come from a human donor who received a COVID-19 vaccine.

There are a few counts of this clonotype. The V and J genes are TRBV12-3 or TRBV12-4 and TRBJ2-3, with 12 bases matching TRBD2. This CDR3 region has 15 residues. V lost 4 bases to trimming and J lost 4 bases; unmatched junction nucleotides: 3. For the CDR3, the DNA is TGTGCCAGCAGTTCGCCTAGCGGGGGGGCAGATACGCAGTATTTT. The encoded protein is CASSSPSGGADTQYF.

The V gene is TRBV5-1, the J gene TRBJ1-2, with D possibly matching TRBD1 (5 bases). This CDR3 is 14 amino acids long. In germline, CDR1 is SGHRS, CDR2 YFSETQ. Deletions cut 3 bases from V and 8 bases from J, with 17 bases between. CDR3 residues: CASSSEGWGNGYTF. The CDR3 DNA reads TGCGCCAGCAGCTCCGAGGGGTGGGGAAACGGCTACACCTTC.

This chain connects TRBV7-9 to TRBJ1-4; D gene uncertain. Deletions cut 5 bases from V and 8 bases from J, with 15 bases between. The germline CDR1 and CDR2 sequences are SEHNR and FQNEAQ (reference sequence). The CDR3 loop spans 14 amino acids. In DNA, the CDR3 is TGTGCCAGCAGCCCGGGCTGGGCGGGAGAAAAACTGTTTTTT. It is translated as CASSPGWAGEKLFF.

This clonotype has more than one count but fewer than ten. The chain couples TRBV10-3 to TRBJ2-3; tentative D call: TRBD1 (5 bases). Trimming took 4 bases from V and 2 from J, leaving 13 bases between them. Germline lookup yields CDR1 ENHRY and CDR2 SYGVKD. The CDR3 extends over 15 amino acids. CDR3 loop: CAISAGRAFTDTQYF. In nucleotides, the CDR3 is TGTGCCATCAGTGCGGGCAGGGCTTTCACAGATACGCAGTATTTT.